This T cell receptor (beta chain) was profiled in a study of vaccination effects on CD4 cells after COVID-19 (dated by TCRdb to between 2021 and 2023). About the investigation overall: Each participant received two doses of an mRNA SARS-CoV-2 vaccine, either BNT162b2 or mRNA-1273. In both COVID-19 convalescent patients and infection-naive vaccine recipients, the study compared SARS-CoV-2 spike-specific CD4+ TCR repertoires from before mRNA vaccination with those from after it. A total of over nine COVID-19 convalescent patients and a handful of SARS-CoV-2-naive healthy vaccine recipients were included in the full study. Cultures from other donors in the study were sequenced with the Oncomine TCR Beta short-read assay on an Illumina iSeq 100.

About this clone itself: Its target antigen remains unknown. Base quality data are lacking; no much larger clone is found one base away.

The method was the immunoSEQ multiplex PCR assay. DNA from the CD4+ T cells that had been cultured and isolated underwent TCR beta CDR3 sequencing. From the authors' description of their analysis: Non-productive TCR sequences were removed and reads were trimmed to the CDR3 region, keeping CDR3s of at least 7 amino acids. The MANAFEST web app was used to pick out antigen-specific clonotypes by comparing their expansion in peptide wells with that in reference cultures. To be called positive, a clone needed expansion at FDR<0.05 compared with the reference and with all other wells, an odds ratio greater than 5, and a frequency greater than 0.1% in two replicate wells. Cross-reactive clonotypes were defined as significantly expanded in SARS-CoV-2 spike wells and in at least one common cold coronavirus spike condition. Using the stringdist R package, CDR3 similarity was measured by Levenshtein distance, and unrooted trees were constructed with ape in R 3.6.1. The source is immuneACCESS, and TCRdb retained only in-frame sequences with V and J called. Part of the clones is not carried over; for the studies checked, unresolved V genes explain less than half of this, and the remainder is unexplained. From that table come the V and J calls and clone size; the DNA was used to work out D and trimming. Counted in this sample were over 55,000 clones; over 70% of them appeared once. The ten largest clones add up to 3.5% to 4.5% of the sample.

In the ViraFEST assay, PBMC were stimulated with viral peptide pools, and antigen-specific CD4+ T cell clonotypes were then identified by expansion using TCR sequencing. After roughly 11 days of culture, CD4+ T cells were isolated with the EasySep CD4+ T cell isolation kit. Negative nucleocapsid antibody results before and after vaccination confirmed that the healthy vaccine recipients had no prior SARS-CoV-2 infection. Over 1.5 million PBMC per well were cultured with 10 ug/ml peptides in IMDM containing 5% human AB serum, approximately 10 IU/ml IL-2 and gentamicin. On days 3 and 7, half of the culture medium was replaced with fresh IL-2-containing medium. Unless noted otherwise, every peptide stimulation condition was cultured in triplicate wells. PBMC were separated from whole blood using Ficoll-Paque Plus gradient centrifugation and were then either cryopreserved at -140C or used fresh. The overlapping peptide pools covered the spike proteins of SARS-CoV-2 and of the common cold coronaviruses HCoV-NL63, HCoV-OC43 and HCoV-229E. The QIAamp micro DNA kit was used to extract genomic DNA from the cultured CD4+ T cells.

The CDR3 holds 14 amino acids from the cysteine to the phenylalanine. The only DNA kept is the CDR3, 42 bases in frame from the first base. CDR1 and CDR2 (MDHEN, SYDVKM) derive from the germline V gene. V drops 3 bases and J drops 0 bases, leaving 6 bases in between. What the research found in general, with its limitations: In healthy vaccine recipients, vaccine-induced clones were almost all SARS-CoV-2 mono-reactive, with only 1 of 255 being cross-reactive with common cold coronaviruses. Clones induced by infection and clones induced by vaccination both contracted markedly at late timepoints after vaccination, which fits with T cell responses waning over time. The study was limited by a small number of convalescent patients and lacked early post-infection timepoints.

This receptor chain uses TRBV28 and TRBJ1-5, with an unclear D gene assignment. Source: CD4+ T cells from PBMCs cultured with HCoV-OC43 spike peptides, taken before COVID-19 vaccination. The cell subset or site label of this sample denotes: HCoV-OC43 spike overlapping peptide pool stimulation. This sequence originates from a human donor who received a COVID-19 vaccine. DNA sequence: TGTGCCAGCAGTTTTCAATATAGCAATCAGCCCCAGCATTTT. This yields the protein CASSFQYSNQPQHF.